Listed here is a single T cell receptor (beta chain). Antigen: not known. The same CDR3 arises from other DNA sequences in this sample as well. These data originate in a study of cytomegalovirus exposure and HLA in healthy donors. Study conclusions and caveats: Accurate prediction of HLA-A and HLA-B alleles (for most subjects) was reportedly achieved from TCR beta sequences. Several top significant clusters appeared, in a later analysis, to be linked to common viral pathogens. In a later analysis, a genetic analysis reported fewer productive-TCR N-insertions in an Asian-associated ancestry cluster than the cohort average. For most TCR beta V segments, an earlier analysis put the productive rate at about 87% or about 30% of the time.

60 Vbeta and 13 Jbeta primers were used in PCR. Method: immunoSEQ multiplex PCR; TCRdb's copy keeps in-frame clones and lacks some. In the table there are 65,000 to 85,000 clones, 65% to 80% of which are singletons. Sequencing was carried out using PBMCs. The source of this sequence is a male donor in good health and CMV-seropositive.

The CDR3 sequence: CASSDRAGSNQPQHF. Here the CDR3 DNA reads TGTGCCAGCAGTGACAGGGCTGGGAGCAATCAGCCCCAGCATTTT. This sequence joins TRBV2 and TRBJ1-5, with D possibly being TRBD1 (5 bases). V lost 3 bases, J lost 1 base, and 10 bases lay in between. Per germline, CDR1 SNHLY and CDR2 FYNNEI. The CDR3 extends over 15 amino acids.